This T cell receptor beta chain was captured in a study of CD8 T cells in Susac syndrome. RNA in amounts of roughly 0.45 to 1 ug was reverse transcribed with random hexamers. TCRdb redid the calling of the immunoSEQ multiplex PCR reads with MiXCR, one entry per CDR3 protein. This repertoire shows 200,000 to 250,000 distinct CDR3 sequences, 94% found once; its top ten account for approximately 0.15%. The CDR3 is 13 amino acids. V shed 8 bases and J shed 3 bases, with 12 bases lying between them. Germline V gives CDR1 KGHDR, CDR2 SFDVKD. Peripheral blood CD8+ and CD4+ T cells were profiled by TCR beta sequencing.

The clonotype comes from a human donor with Susac syndrome. The sequencing input was CD4+ T cells from PBMCs. The chain couples TRBV24-1 to TRBJ1-1; a weak D match, TRBD1 (5 bases). For the CDR3, the DNA is TGTGCCACCAAATCAGACAGCTACACTGAAGCTTTCTTT. This sequence encodes CATKSDSYTEAFF.